This T cell receptor (beta chain) was identified during a study of CD8+ T cells in alopecia areata. Overall study context: Scoring of severity for treated patients was based on percentage of affected scalp area. Study-level points and caveats: Scalp clonality, together with expanded CD8+ clones among the top 100, fell significantly with tofacitinib.

This CDR3 is built from 14 residues. CDR1 and CDR2 (germline): MNHEY, SVGAGI. Trimming removed 6 bases at V and 1 base at J, with 11 bases between. Reverse transcribed after extraction, RNA yielded cDNA as the sequencing template. The method was immunoSEQ multiplex PCR; TCRdb's version includes in-frame clones alone and lacks a portion of them. Of about 200,000 clones in the sample, more than 30% were seen once. The treatment was: oral pan-JAK inhibitor, 5-10 mg twice daily. Collection of lesional scalp punch biopsies and peripheral blood was performed in alopecia areata patients. This clone has just a few counts. Its antigen is currently unknown.

The receptor's source is a human donor with alopecia areata. The V call is TRBV6-5, the J call TRBJ2-3; D is uncertain. The source was CD4+ T cells sorted from blood, collected between weeks 30 and 35, from a patient treated with tofacitinib. The CDR3 DNA reads as TGTGCCAGCAGGCAACACCCCGGCACAGATACGCAGTATTTT. This translates into CASRQHPGTDTQYF.